This record concerns one T cell receptor (beta chain) sequence. These data are taken from a study of cytomegalovirus exposure and HLA in healthy donors. The PCR made use of 60 Vbeta and 13 Jbeta primers. The repertoire was sequenced with immunoSEQ multiplex PCR; TCRdb's copy has only in-frame clones and lacks some. The data hold roughly 130,000 clones, with less than 85% observed a single time. The V gene end was trimmed by 5 bases and the J gene end by 6 bases; junction bases not matched to a gene: 4. Germline V CDR1 and CDR2: LNHDA, SQIVND (reference sequence). The CDR3 spans 14 residues. V usage is TRBV19 and J usage is TRBJ2-2; 9 bases agree with TRBD1. The sequence came from a man in his forties in good health and CMV-seronegative. Sequences were obtained from PBMCs. The CDR3 DNA follows: TGTGCCAGTAGTCTAGGACAGGGGTCCGGGGAGCTGTTTTTT. Encoded protein: CASSLGQGSGELFF.